These 23 T cell receptor beta chains were all obtained from the same sample, sequenced in a study of T cell responses to AZD1222 COVID-19 vaccine. Here immunoSEQ multiplex PCR was the method, and the copy in TCRdb shows in-frame clones only, minus some. The sample records about 140,000 clones, more than 70% being singletons. The starting material was peripheral blood, obtained 28 days after the second AZD1222 dose. The receptors were sampled from an adult who received the AZD1222 COVID-19 vaccine.

This clone was recorded only once. This sequence joins TRBV30 and TRBJ1-2; D remains ambiguous. Trimming removed 8 bases at V and 6 bases at J, with 13 bases between. The CDR3 runs to 11 residues. CDR1 is GTSNPN, CDR2 SVGIG, per germline (reference sequence). In nucleotides, the CDR3 is TGTGCCGCCAATCCTGGTAATGGCTACACCTTC. Translated, it gives CAANPGNGYTF.

This sequence joins TRBV19 and TRBJ1-5; D not certain. Trimming pared 5 bases from V and 4 bases from J, leaving 6 bases between. The germline CDR1 and CDR2 sequences are LNHDA and SQIVND (reference sequence). The CDR3 runs 12 residues. The CDR3 bases are TGTGCCAGTAGTTCGGGGAATCAGCCCCAGCATTTT. It encodes CASSSGNQPQHF.

The chain joins TRBV18 to TRBJ2-1; 15 bases agree with TRBD2. Germline V gives CDR1 KGHSH, CDR2 LQKENI. This CDR3 is built from 18 residues. The ends lost 2 bases at V and 7 bases at J; junction bases unmatched: 9. The CDR3 sequence is CASSPVASGLAGGNEQFF. CDR3 DNA: TGTGCCAGCTCACCAGTTGCCTCGGGACTAGCGGGAGGTAATGAGCAGTTCTTC. The variable domain in full, with the rest retrieved from reference TRBV18 and TRBJ2-1, is NAGVMQNPRHLVRRRGQEARLRCSPMKGHSHVYWYRQLPEEGLKFMVYLQKENIIDESGMPKERFSAEFPKEGPSILRIQQVVRGDSAAYFCASSPVASGLAGGNEQFFGPGTRLTVL.

The chain employs TRBV30 and TRBJ1-5, with 9 bases lining up with TRBD1. Per the germline V gene, CDR1 is GTSNPN and CDR2 is SVGIG (reference sequence). Trimming at V came to 5 bases and at J to 3 bases, leaving 11 bases not matched to a gene. The CDR3 is made up of 16 amino acids. The CDR3 is CAWGVGTGISNQPQHF. The CDR3 region has the DNA TGTGCCTGGGGAGTGGGGACAGGGATTTCCAATCAGCCCCAGCATTTT.

This chain joins TRBV5-6 and TRBJ2-7; tentative D call: TRBD1 (5 bases). CDR1 is SGHDT and CDR2 is YYEEEE in the germline V gene. V lost 0 bases and J 1 base, leaving 11 bases between the germline ends. CDR3 size: 15 residues. This CDR3 reads CASSLAGPISYEQYF. The CDR3 DNA sequence: TGTGCCAGCAGCTTGGCAGGGCCTATTTCCTACGAGCAGTACTTC. Full variable domain (outside the CDR3, taken from reference TRBV5-6 and TRBJ2-7): DAGVTQSPTHLIKTRGQQVTLRCSPKSGHDTVSWYQQALGQGPQFIFQYYEEEERQRGNFPDRFSGHQFPNYSSELNVNALLLGDSALYLCASSLAGPISYEQYFGPGTRLTVT.

This clone occurred a few times. The chain recombines TRBV7-9 with TRBJ1-4, with D unresolved. Germline V gene data show CDR1 as SEHNR and CDR2 as FQNEAQ (reference sequence). The CDR3 contains 14 residues. The ends were cut back, 7 bases at V and 6 bases at J, with 15 bases in the middle. The CDR3 loop reads CASTPTAWDEKLFF. DNA of the CDR3: TGTGCCAGCACCCCCACGGCCTGGGATGAAAAACTGTTTTTT. Complete variable domain (other parts from reference TRBV7-9 and TRBJ1-4): DTGVSQNPRHKITKRGQNVTFRCDPISEHNRLYWYRQTLGQGPEFLTYFQNEAQLEKSRLLSDRFSAERPKGSFSTLEIQRTEQGDSAMYLCASTPTAWDEKLFFGSGTQLSVL.

This sequence joins TRBV6-6 and TRBJ2-3; weak D call: TRBD1 (6 bases). CDR3 length: 14 residues. Looked up from germline, CDR1 is MNHNY and CDR2 is SVGAGI (reference sequence). CDR3 nucleotides: TGTGCTCACGCCGAGGCAGGGGCCACAGATACGCAGTATTTT. It specifies CAHAEAGATDTQYF.

This clone was counted a single time. This chain links TRBV12-5 with TRBJ2-1; D perhaps matches TRBD2 (6 bases). Germline values: CDR1 LGHNT, CDR2 FRNRAP. The V and J ends lost 5 bases and 0 bases respectively, with 14 bases between them. There are 16 residues in the CDR3. Here the CDR3 reads CASGPGSHSSYNEQFF. The CDR3 DNA follows: TGTGCTAGTGGTCCCGGGAGCCACAGCTCCTACAATGAGCAGTTCTTC.

The rearrangement joins TRBV5-1 to TRBJ1-5; D is unresolved. The CDR3 has 13 residues. Germline V CDR1 and CDR2: SGHRS, YFSETQ. The germline V and J ends were trimmed by 1 base and 5 bases, with 7 bases remaining between them. CDR3 region: CASSLTVDQPQHF. CDR3 coding DNA: TGCGCCAGCAGCTTGACAGTCGATCAGCCCCAGCATTTT. The variable domain in full, with the rest retrieved from reference TRBV5-1 and TRBJ1-5, is KAGVTQTPRYLIKTRGQQVTLSCSPISGHRSVSWYQQTPGQGLQFLFEYFSETQRNKGNFPGRFSGRQFSNSRSEMNVSTLELGDSALYLCASSLTVDQPQHFGDGTRLSIL.

This sequence joins TRBV30 and TRBJ2-7; tentatively, D is TRBD1 (6 bases). The ends were cut back, 6 bases at V and 5 bases at J, with 17 bases in the middle. The CDR3 totals 13 residues. Looked up from germline, CDR1 is GTSNPN and CDR2 is SVGIG (reference sequence). For the CDR3, the DNA is TGTGCCTGCACAAGACAGGCGCCGGACGAGCAGTACTTC. It specifies CACTRQAPDEQYF. Complete variable domain (other parts from reference TRBV30 and TRBJ2-7): SQTIHQWPATLVQPVGSPLSLECTVEGTSNPNLYWYRQAAGRGLQLLFYSVGIGQISSEVPQNLSASRPQDRQFILSSKKLLLSDSGFYLCACTRQAPDEQYFGPGTRLTVT.

On this clone: An end of the junction differs from the germline gene, which may be a read error. This chain joins TRBV7-7 and TRBJ1-4; D remains unclear. The CDR3 contains 13 residues. Germline V lookup: CDR1 SSHAT, CDR2 FNYEAQ (reference sequence). CDR3 nucleotide sequence: TGTGCTAGCAGCTCCACAGTCGGGCAACGACTGTTTTTT. Residues: CASSSTVGQRLFF.

The CDR3 loop reads CASSSFRGKGRTLQETQYF. The CDR3 nucleotides read TGTGCCAGCAGTTCCTTTCGCGGGAAGGGGCGGACCCTCCAAGAGACCCAGTACTTC. The chain has TRBV27 and TRBJ2-5, with D possibly being TRBD2 (6 bases). This CDR3 spans 19 amino acids. CDR1 is MNHEY and CDR2 is SMNVEV in the germline V gene (reference sequence). Trimming took off 4 bases at V and 1 base at J, with 25 bases between the two ends.

The V gene is TRBV3-1 (or the pseudogene TRBV3-2), the J gene TRBJ1-1; 7 bases line up with TRBD1. With V trimmed by 3 bases and J by 6 bases, 7 bases remained unmatched. The V gene's germline CDR1 is LGHDT and CDR2 YNNKEL (reference sequence). This CDR3 region has 14 residues. This CDR3 is CASSQPAGGAEAFF. CDR3 DNA sequence: TGTGCCAGCAGCCAGCCCGCAGGGGGGGCTGAAGCTTTCTTT.

This clone was counted a few times. The chain employs TRBV7-2 and TRBJ2-3, with TRBD2 matching 11 bases. The germline gives CDR1 SGHTA, CDR2 FQGNSA. The V and J ends lost 5 bases and 5 bases, in that order; junction bases with no gene match: 3. The CDR3 has 14 residues. The CDR3 region is CASSAGLAGDTQYF. The DNA for the CDR3 is TGTGCCAGCAGCGCCGGACTAGCGGGAGATACGCAGTATTTT.

The chain couples TRBV5-6 to TRBJ1-1, with D tentatively TRBD1 (6 bases). CDR1 and CDR2 (germline): SGHDT, YYEEEE. Trimming pared 4 bases from V and 2 bases from J, leaving 12 bases between. The CDR3 has 14 residues. CDR3 bases: TGTGCCAGCAGCAAACGGACAGTAAACACTGAAGCTTTCTTT. Amino acid sequence: CASSKRTVNTEAFF.

The chain uses TRBV4-2 and TRBJ1-3; TRBD1 is a possible D gene (5 bases). The CDR3 runs 15 residues. V lost 0 bases to trimming and J lost 4 bases, with 10 bases between them. Germline lookup yields CDR1 LGHNA and CDR2 YNFKEQ. CDR3 nucleotide sequence: TGTGCCAGCAGCCAAGACAGGGTGGGAGGAAACACCATATATTTT. Translation: CASSQDRVGGNTIYF.

The chain couples TRBV4-2 to TRBJ2-7; perhaps TRBD2 as D (6 bases). V lost 0 bases and J 1 base, leaving 10 bases between the germline ends. The CDR3 runs to 15 residues. The germline V gene has CDR1 LGHNA and CDR2 YNFKEQ. CDR3 loop: CASSQDWAGSYEQYF. DNA for the CDR3: TGTGCCAGCAGCCAAGATTGGGCGGGGTCCTACGAGCAGTACTTC.

This rearrangement joins TRBV5-5 to TRBJ2-5; 9 positions match TRBD2. The germline V gene has CDR1 SGHKS and CDR2 YYEKEE (reference sequence). The CDR3 has 15 residues. V lost 4 bases, J lost 4 bases, and 8 bases stayed unmatched. The CDR3 nucleotides read TGTGCCAGCAGCATGGGACTAGCTGGGGGAGAGACCCAGTACTTC. This encodes CASSMGLAGGETQYF.

This rearrangement joins TRBV3-1 (or the pseudogene TRBV3-2) to TRBJ1-5, with a tentative D call TRBD1 (5 bases). The CDR3 consists of 19 residues. Per germline, CDR1 LGHDT and CDR2 YNNKEL (reference sequence). Trimming stripped 1 base from V and 2 bases from J, with 21 bases between. The CDR3 nucleotides are TGTGCCAGCAGCCAAGCCGGCCCCGGGACCCTGGGTGGCAATCAGCCCCAGCATTTT. Encoded protein: CASSQAGPGTLGGNQPQHF.

As to this clone: Compared with germline, one end of the junction differs, possibly owing to a read error. The chain is built from TRBV19 and TRBJ2-7; tentative D call: TRBD1 (5 bases). The CDR3 sequence is 13 residues long. The germline gives CDR1 LNHDA, CDR2 SQIVND (reference sequence). The CDR3 coding sequence is TGTGCCACTAGTGGTCCAGGGTTATACGAGCAGTACTTC. This gives the protein CATSGPGLYEQYF.

The rearrangement uses TRBV11-2 and TRBJ2-5; D is ambiguous. Germline values: CDR1 SGHAT, CDR2 FQNNGV. The CDR3 loop spans 11 amino acids. V lost 6 bases to trimming and J lost 5 bases, with 7 bases between them. CDR3 sequence: CASSEAETQYF. For the CDR3, the DNA is TGTGCCAGCAGTGAAGCGGAGACCCAGTACTTC.

V usage is TRBV19 and J usage is TRBJ2-1; 12 bases fit TRBD2. V trimming: 2 bases; J trimming: 7 bases; junction bases outside the gene matches: 12. The CDR3 is 18 amino acids. The V gene's germline CDR1 is LNHDA and CDR2 SQIVND (reference sequence). CDR3 nucleotide sequence: TGTGCCAGTAGTATAACTCACCGACTAGCGGGAGTTTTGAATGAGCAGTTCTTC. Residues: CASSITHRLAGVLNEQFF.

The genes are TRBV7-8 and TRBJ2-4; D call uncertain. This CDR3 is 15 amino acids long. The germline V gene encodes CDR1 SGHVS and CDR2 FQNEAQ. With 4 bases removed from V and 0 bases from J, the gap between germline ends came to 10 bases. CDR3 protein: CASSSELLAKNIQYF. The DNA for the CDR3 is TGTGCCAGCAGCTCCGAACTCTTAGCCAAAAACATTCAGTACTTC.